The rows below give T cell receptor beta chains drawn from one sample of a study of vaccination and CD4 T cells after COVID-19. TCRdb reprocessed the PCR reads via MiXCR and lists one record per CDR3 protein. The sample yields fewer than 15,000 distinct CDR3 sequences, approximately 28% seen once. The antigens for these receptors are not known. Sequenced material: cultured CD4+ T cells from blood. Every receptor here comes from a human donor with COVID-19. Both conserved end residues are part of each CDR3. Fields, in order: J gene, clone size, D gene, V gene, CDR3 protein, CDR3 DNA. A D gene is named only where the DNA matches it firmly. A clone size is listed for some rows: how often the clone was seen (once, few, many), or a class if it is expanded.

j_call: TRBJ2-2
clone_size: few
d_call: TRBD2
v_call: TRBV7-8
cdr3_aa: CASNRLAGYTGELFF
cdr3_nt: TGTGCCAGCAACCGACTAGCGGGGTACACCGGGGAGCTGTTTTTT

j_call: TRBJ1-6
clone_size: .
d_call: .
v_call: TRBV28
cdr3_aa: CASTSAGSENSPLHF
cdr3_nt: TGTGCCAGCACCTCGGCGGGCAGTGAAAATTCACCCCTCCACTTT

j_call: TRBJ2-7
clone_size: .
d_call: TRBD1
v_call: TRBV2
cdr3_aa: CASSEVQGAYEQYF
cdr3_nt: TGTGCCAGCAGTGAAGTTCAGGGGGCGTACGAGCAGTACTTC

j_call: TRBJ2-7
clone_size: .
d_call: .
v_call: TRBV19
cdr3_aa: CASSMAAGSFYEQYF
cdr3_nt: TGTGCCAGTAGTATGGCGGCAGGGAGTTTCTACGAGCAGTACTTC

j_call: TRBJ1-5
clone_size: medium-sized
d_call: TRBD1
v_call: TRBV6-1
cdr3_aa: CASSAGGYSNQPQHF
cdr3_nt: TGTGCCAGCAGTGCAGGGGGCTATAGCAATCAGCCCCAGCATTTT

j_call: TRBJ2-7
clone_size: .
d_call: TRBD2
v_call: TRBV27
cdr3_aa: CASSRAGGSSYEQYF
cdr3_nt: TGTGCCAGCAGTCGGGCGGGGGGAAGCTCCTACGAGCAGTACTTC

j_call: TRBJ1-5
clone_size: few
d_call: TRBD1
v_call: TRBV6-5
cdr3_aa: CASSWTGEATQPQHF
cdr3_nt: TGTGCCAGCAGTTGGACAGGGGAGGCTACTCAGCCCCAGCATTTT

j_call: TRBJ1-2
clone_size: .
d_call: .
v_call: TRBV6-4
cdr3_aa: CASARQTRNHRMPNYGYTF
cdr3_nt: TGTGCCAGCGCCCGACAGACCAGGAACCACCGAATGCCTAACTATGGCTACACCTTC

j_call: TRBJ2-5
clone_size: .
d_call: .
v_call: TRBV27
cdr3_aa: CASSSLRSVQETQYF
cdr3_nt: TGTGCCAGCAGTTCCCTGAGGTCGGTTCAAGAGACCCAGTACTTC

j_call: TRBJ2-5
clone_size: few
d_call: .
v_call: TRBV10-3
cdr3_aa: CAISESDKYQETQYF
cdr3_nt: TGTGCCATCAGTGAGTCGGACAAGTACCAAGAGACCCAGTACTTC

j_call: TRBJ1-2
clone_size: .
d_call: TRBD1
v_call: TRBV2
cdr3_aa: CASTPRQGDGYTF
cdr3_nt: TGTGCCAGCACCCCCCGACAGGGGGATGGCTACACCTTC

j_call: TRBJ2-7
clone_size: .
d_call: .
v_call: TRBV7-8
cdr3_aa: CASSHGGLSSYEQYF
cdr3_nt: TGTGCCAGCAGCCACGGCGGGTTGAGCTCCTACGAGCAGTACTTC

j_call: TRBJ2-2
clone_size: few
d_call: .
v_call: TRBV7-2
cdr3_aa: CASSLGGNTGELFF
cdr3_nt: TGTGCCAGCAGCTTAGGGGGGAACACCGGGGAGCTGTTTTTT

j_call: TRBJ2-3
clone_size: few
d_call: TRBD2
v_call: TRBV12-3/TRBV12-4
cdr3_aa: CASSFAGGRADTQYF
cdr3_nt: TGTGCCAGCAGTTTCGCGGGGGGGCGCGCAGATACGCAGTATTTT

j_call: TRBJ1-6
clone_size: few
d_call: .
v_call: TRBV27
cdr3_aa: CASSLSRTQSGNSPLHF
cdr3_nt: TGTGCCAGCAGTTTATCCAGGACACAATCGGGTAATTCACCCCTCCACTTT

j_call: TRBJ2-7
clone_size: few
d_call: TRBD2
v_call: TRBV6-5
cdr3_aa: CASSYSGGGAVMQYF
cdr3_nt: TGTGCCAGCAGTTACTCGGGCGGGGGGGCGGTCATGCAGTACTTC

j_call: TRBJ2-1
clone_size: few
d_call: TRBD2
v_call: TRBV10-1
cdr3_aa: CASSTSGGVNEQFF
cdr3_nt: TGCGCCAGCAGTACTAGCGGGGGGGTAAATGAGCAGTTCTTC

j_call: TRBJ2-5
clone_size: few
d_call: TRBD1
v_call: TRBV20-1
cdr3_aa: CSARDPGTGKKETQYF
cdr3_nt: TGCAGTGCTAGAGATCCCGGGACAGGGAAGAAAGAGACCCAGTACTTC

j_call: TRBJ1-5
clone_size: .
d_call: TRBD1
v_call: TRBV27
cdr3_aa: CASSPGEGQGWQPQHF
cdr3_nt: TGTGCCAGCAGCCCGGGTGAGGGACAGGGGTGGCAGCCCCAGCATTTT

j_call: TRBJ2-7
clone_size: .
d_call: TRBD1
v_call: TRBV9
cdr3_aa: CASSSTGQGASEQYF
cdr3_nt: TGTGCCAGCAGCTCGACGGGACAGGGGGCATCTGAGCAGTACTTC

j_call: TRBJ1-5
clone_size: .
d_call: .
v_call: TRBV2
cdr3_aa: CASSDDGNQPQHF
cdr3_nt: TGTGCCAGCAGTGATGACGGAAATCAGCCCCAGCATTTT

j_call: TRBJ1-1
clone_size: .
d_call: TRBD1
v_call: TRBV28
cdr3_aa: CASLGQVNTEAFF
cdr3_nt: TGTGCCAGCCTTGGACAGGTGAACACTGAAGCTTTCTTT

j_call: TRBJ2-1
clone_size: .
d_call: TRBD1
v_call: TRBV7-2
cdr3_aa: CASSSSGTVHNEQFF
cdr3_nt: TGTGCCAGCAGCTCGTCCGGGACAGTCCACAATGAGCAGTTCTTC

j_call: TRBJ2-5
clone_size: few
d_call: .
v_call: TRBV27
cdr3_aa: CASSFSPGETQYF
cdr3_nt: TGTGCCAGCAGTTTCTCTCCGGGGGAGACCCAGTACTTC

j_call: TRBJ2-5
clone_size: .
d_call: .
v_call: TRBV20-1
cdr3_aa: CSARDRRDTIQETQYF
cdr3_nt: TGCAGTGCTAGAGATCGTAGGGACACGATTCAAGAGACCCAGTACTTC

j_call: TRBJ2-1
clone_size: few
d_call: TRBD2
v_call: TRBV7-2
cdr3_aa: CASSSSGLPNNEQFF
cdr3_nt: TGTGCCAGCAGCAGTTCGGGACTACCAAACAATGAGCAGTTCTTC

j_call: TRBJ2-7
clone_size: few
d_call: .
v_call: TRBV2
cdr3_aa: CASQRAGLSYEQYF
cdr3_nt: TGTGCCAGCCAACGGGCAGGGCTCTCCTACGAGCAGTACTTC

j_call: TRBJ2-7
clone_size: few
d_call: .
v_call: TRBV24-1
cdr3_aa: CATSDSGSGLRGYEQYF
cdr3_nt: TGTGCCACCAGTGATTCGGGCTCCGGGCTTCGAGGATACGAGCAGTACTTC

j_call: TRBJ2-3
clone_size: once
d_call: .
v_call: TRBV6-4
cdr3_aa: CASRTATSTDTQYF
cdr3_nt: TGTGCCAGCAGAACCGCGACGAGCACAGATACGCAGTATTTT

j_call: TRBJ2-7
clone_size: .
d_call: TRBD2
v_call: TRBV7-8
cdr3_aa: CASTRPSRTSGGVYEQYF
cdr3_nt: TGTGCCAGCACCCGACCCTCAAGGACTAGCGGGGGGGTCTACGAGCAGTACTTC

j_call: TRBJ2-7
clone_size: few
d_call: TRBD1
v_call: TRBV6-2/TRBV6-3
cdr3_aa: CASTRQGIYEQYF
cdr3_nt: TGTGCCAGCACCAGACAGGGGATCTACGAGCAGTACTTC

j_call: TRBJ1-5
clone_size: .
d_call: .
v_call: TRBV28
cdr3_aa: CASSSSNRPQHF
cdr3_nt: TGTGCCAGCAGTTCTTCCAATAGGCCCCAGCATTTT

j_call: TRBJ1-4
clone_size: .
d_call: TRBD1
v_call: TRBV11-2
cdr3_aa: CASSPRGQGNEKLFF
cdr3_nt: TGTGCCAGCAGCCCACGGGGACAGGGGAATGAAAAACTGTTTTTT

j_call: TRBJ2-3
clone_size: .
d_call: TRBD2
v_call: TRBV20-1
cdr3_aa: CSARLPRFGLAGGTDTQYF
cdr3_nt: TGCAGTGCTCGGTTGCCCCGGTTCGGATTAGCGGGTGGCACAGATACGCAGTATTTT

j_call: TRBJ1-2
clone_size: few
d_call: TRBD1
v_call: TRBV6-1
cdr3_aa: CASRNRGYPEGYTF
cdr3_nt: TGTGCCAGCAGAAACAGGGGGTACCCCGAAGGCTACACCTTC

j_call: TRBJ1-2
clone_size: few
d_call: .
v_call: TRBV15
cdr3_aa: CATSREANYGYTF
cdr3_nt: TGTGCCACCAGCAGAGAGGCTAACTATGGCTACACCTTC

j_call: TRBJ1-1
clone_size: .
d_call: .
v_call: TRBV11-2
cdr3_aa: CASSLVMNTEAFF
cdr3_nt: TGTGCCAGCAGCTTAGTCATGAACACTGAAGCTTTCTTT

j_call: TRBJ2-7
clone_size: .
d_call: TRBD1
v_call: TRBV7-2
cdr3_aa: CASRSTRQGPEQYF
cdr3_nt: TGTGCCAGCAGGTCCACCCGACAGGGCCCCGAGCAGTACTTC

j_call: TRBJ1-1
clone_size: few
d_call: TRBD1
v_call: TRBV7-9
cdr3_aa: CASSSFGSTGGDGSGTEAFF
cdr3_nt: TGTGCCAGCAGCTCCTTTGGATCCACAGGGGGTGATGGGTCGGGCACTGAAGCTTTCTTT

j_call: TRBJ2-5
clone_size: .
d_call: TRBD2
v_call: TRBV20-1
cdr3_aa: CSASPSGGPTKYQETQYF
cdr3_nt: TGCAGTGCCAGCCCGAGCGGGGGCCCTACGAAGTACCAAGAGACCCAGTACTTC

j_call: TRBJ2-5
clone_size: few
d_call: TRBD2
v_call: TRBV4-1
cdr3_aa: CASSWGLAGLFQETQYF
cdr3_nt: TGCGCCAGCAGTTGGGGACTAGCGGGATTATTCCAAGAGACCCAGTACTTC

j_call: TRBJ2-2
clone_size: few
d_call: .
v_call: TRBV7-9
cdr3_aa: CASRAQATGELFF
cdr3_nt: TGTGCCAGCAGGGCCCAGGCCACCGGGGAGCTGTTTTTT

j_call: TRBJ2-6
clone_size: .
d_call: .
v_call: TRBV5-6
cdr3_aa: CASQYSGANVLTF
cdr3_nt: TGTGCCAGCCAGTACTCTGGGGCCAACGTCCTGACTTTC

j_call: TRBJ1-1
clone_size: .
d_call: .
v_call: TRBV5-1
cdr3_aa: CASSLFTFGGMNTEAFF
cdr3_nt: TGCGCCAGCAGCTTGTTTACCTTTGGGGGGATGAACACTGAAGCTTTCTTT

j_call: TRBJ1-2
clone_size: .
d_call: .
v_call: TRBV19
cdr3_aa: CASSRAGYGYTF
cdr3_nt: TGTGCCAGTAGTCGGGCAGGCTATGGCTACACCTTC

j_call: TRBJ1-1
clone_size: .
d_call: .
v_call: TRBV28
cdr3_aa: CASSLIGGNTEAFF
cdr3_nt: TGTGCCAGCAGTTTAATTGGGGGGAACACTGAAGCTTTCTTT

j_call: TRBJ2-1
clone_size: .
d_call: .
v_call: TRBV20-1
cdr3_aa: CSARWPPYNEQFF
cdr3_nt: TGCAGTGCTAGATGGCCGCCCTACAATGAGCAGTTCTTC